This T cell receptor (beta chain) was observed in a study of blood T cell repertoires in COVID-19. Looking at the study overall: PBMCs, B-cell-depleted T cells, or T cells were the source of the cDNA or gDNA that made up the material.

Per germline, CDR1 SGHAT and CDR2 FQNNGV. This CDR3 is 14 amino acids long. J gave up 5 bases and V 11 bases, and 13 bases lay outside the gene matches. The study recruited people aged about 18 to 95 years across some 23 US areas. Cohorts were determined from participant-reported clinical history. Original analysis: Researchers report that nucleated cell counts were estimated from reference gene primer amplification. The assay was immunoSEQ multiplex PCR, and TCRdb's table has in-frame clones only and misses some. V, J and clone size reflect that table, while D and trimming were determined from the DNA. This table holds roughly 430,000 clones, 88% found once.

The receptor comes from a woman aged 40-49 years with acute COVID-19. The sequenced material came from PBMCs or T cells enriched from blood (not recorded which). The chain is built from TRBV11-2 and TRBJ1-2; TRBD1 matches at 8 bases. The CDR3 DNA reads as TGTGCCGAAAAGCACCCCACAGGGGGGTATGGCTACACCTTC. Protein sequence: CAEKHPTGGYGYTF.